This T cell receptor (beta chain) was identified in a study of blood T cell repertoires in COVID-19. The method was immunoSEQ multiplex PCR; TCRdb's version includes in-frame clones alone and lacks a portion of them. Here the sample spans a few hundred thousand clones, 87% being singletons. This clone was counted once. This CDR3 is built from 15 residues. The V gene lost 5 bases and the J gene lost 5 bases, with 15 bases spanning the gap. Germline CDR1 and CDR2: SGHTA and FQGNSA. This TCR was sampled from a woman aged 50 to 60 with acute or convalescent COVID-19. The sequenced sample consisted of peripheral blood. The chain has TRBV7-2 and TRBJ1-4; D possibly corresponds to TRBD1 (6 bases). DNA of the CDR3: TGTGCCAGCAGCCCCCAGGGGAAAAGCAATGAAAAACTGTTTTTT. Encoded protein: CASSPQGKSNEKLFF.